One and the same sample provided the 22 T cell receptor beta chains below, sequenced in a study of T cells in Graves' hyperthyroidism and ophthalmopathy. Researchers amplified the TCR beta CDR3 regions from RNA transcripts. A first-round RT-PCR of the TCR CDR3 used the HTBI primer set. TCRdb called the multiplex PCR reads again in MiXCR, with one record for every CDR3 protein. The data hold about 350,000 distinct CDR3 sequences, with 15% to 20% observed a single time. Input material: blood. The receptors derive from a woman aged 35 to 49 with Graves' ophthalmopathy.

This clonotype has ten or more counts. The chain recombines TRBV12-3 or TRBV12-4 with TRBJ2-5, with D unclear. Trimming left V 5 bases short and J 4 bases short, with 14 bases between. The CDR3 length is 14 residues. CDR3 residues: CASSAGPKGETQYF. CDR3 nucleotide sequence: TGTGCCAGCAGTGCCGGACCTAAAGGAGAGACCCAGTACTTC.

The rearrangement uses TRBV6-2 or TRBV6-3 and TRBJ2-7; TRBD1 matches 12 bases. This CDR3 contains 18 residues. J lost 2 bases, V lost 6 bases, and 14 bases had no gene match. The germline gives CDR1 MNHEY, CDR2 SVGEGT. Written as DNA, the CDR3 is TGTGCCAGCAGCAAACCCCGGGACAGGGGGCCACAAACCTACGAGCAGTACTTC. It translates to CASSKPRDRGPQTYEQYF.

This clonotype was observed a single time. A much more abundant neighbour one base away suggests this may be a read error. Given the absence of the conserved phenylalanine or tryptophan at the CDR3 end, a read error is likely. This chain links TRBV19 with TRBJ1-1; 11 nucleotides line up with TRBD1. This CDR3 has 14 amino acids. Germline V lookup: CDR1 LNHDA, CDR2 SQIVND (reference sequence). V shed 8 bases, J shed 4 bases, and the junction held 6 bases outside the gene matches. CDR3 amino acids: CASHTGTGGTEAFL. CDR3 nucleotide sequence: TGTGCCAGTCACACCGGGACAGGGGGCACTGAAGCTTTCCTT.

In this sample, this clonotype turned up many times. The chain carries TRBV6-2 or TRBV6-3 and TRBJ2-7; D is unresolved. The germline V gene has CDR1 MNHEY and CDR2 SVGEGT. V lost 2 bases and J 6 bases, leaving 5 bases between the germline ends. The CDR3 runs to 11 residues. CDR3 in DNA: TGTGCCAGCAGTTACCGTCTCGAGCAGTACTTC. Protein: CASSYRLEQYF.

At least ten counts were recorded for this clonotype. A read error may produce the germline difference seen at one junction end. The V and J genes are TRBV28 and TRBJ1-1, with TRBD1 as a possible D gene (5 bases). The CDR3 is made up of 12 amino acids. The germline V gene encodes CDR1 MDHEN and CDR2 SYDVKM. The CDR3 here is CASSDTGTRGIF. The CDR3 bases are TGTGCCAGCAGTGACACCGGGACCCGCGGCATCTTT.

In its sample, this clonotype was seen many times. The chain carries TRBV24-1 and TRBJ1-2; no reliable D call. The V end was cut by 2 bases, the J end by 3 bases, with 3 bases between. This CDR3 is built from 12 residues. Germline V CDR1 and CDR2: KGHDR, SFDVKD. The CDR3 nucleotides read TGTGCCACCAGTGATTGGGACTATGGCTACACCTTC. This encodes CATSDWDYGYTF.

This clonotype was observed at least ten times. The chain joins TRBV12-3 or TRBV12-4 to TRBJ2-5, with D maybe TRBD2 (7 bases). This CDR3 comprises 14 residues. V shed 10 bases and J shed 4 bases, with 19 bases lying between them. CDR3 amino acids: CATPVGGAAETQYF. The CDR3 nucleotides read TGTGCCACCCCAGTGGGGGGGGCAGCAGAGACCCAGTACTTC.

This clonotype has at least ten counts. The J gene is TRBJ1-1, the V gene TRBV30; D gene unclear. V was trimmed by 2 bases and J by 0 bases, leaving 13 bases between them. Germline V gene sequence: CDR1 GTSNPN, CDR2 SVGIG (reference sequence). The CDR3 is made up of 15 amino acids. The CDR3 region is CAWSRNPDVNTEAFF. Written as DNA, the CDR3 is TGTGCCTGGAGTAGAAACCCCGACGTGAACACTGAAGCTTTCTTT.

This clonotype was counted at least ten times. The chain joins TRBV4-2 to TRBJ2-2, with D perhaps TRBD1 or TRBD2 (5 bases each). Trimming shortened V by 2 bases and J by 1 base, and 11 bases separated the two germline ends. Germline loops: CDR1 LGHNA, CDR2 YNFKEQ. The CDR3 covers 16 residues. In nucleotides, the CDR3 is TGTGCCAGCAGCCAACTGGGACCAATGAACACCGGGGAGCTGTTTTTT. Its translation: CASSQLGPMNTGELFF.

The rearrangement joins TRBV11-2 to TRBJ1-2; no clear D gene. V lost 2 bases and J 5 bases, leaving 18 bases between the germline ends. Germline CDR1 is SGHAT and CDR2 is FQNNGV. The CDR3 spans 16 residues. The CDR3 nucleotides are TGTGCCAGCAGCTTAACTTCACCCCTAGACCCTTATGGCTACACCTTC. Its protein product is CASSLTSPLDPYGYTF. The whole variable domain, filled in from reference TRBV11-2 and TRBJ1-2, reads EAGVAQSPRYKIIEKRQSVAFWCNPISGHATLYWYQQILGQGPKLLIQFQNNGVVDDSQLPKDRFSAERLKGVDSTLKIQPAKLEDSAVYLCASSLTSPLDPYGYTFGSGTRLTVV.

The V and J genes are TRBV6-5 and TRBJ2-7, with D perhaps matching TRBD1 (5 bases). This CDR3 has 15 amino acids. CDR1 is MNHEY and CDR2 is SVGAGI in the germline V gene. V lost 0 bases, J lost 3 bases, and 12 bases lay in between. The CDR3, as DNA: TGTGCCAGCAGTTACTCGGGATCCAGGGACTACGAGCAGTACTTC. As protein: CASSYSGSRDYEQYF.

The V call is TRBV11-2, the J call TRBJ2-7; 9 bases agree with TRBD2. CDR3 size: 14 residues. Germline CDR1 and CDR2: SGHAT and FQNNGV. The V segment lost 3 bases and the J segment 9 bases; nucleotides outside the gene matches: 9. The CDR3 reads CASSFLPSGEAQYF. In DNA form, the CDR3 reads TGTGCCAGCAGCTTTCTACCTAGCGGGGAAGCGCAGTACTTC.

This clonotype was counted only a few times. The chain is built from TRBV7-8 and TRBJ1-1; TRBD1 is a possible D gene (6 bases). CDR1 is SGHVS and CDR2 is FQNEAQ in the germline V gene. Deletions cut 1 base from V and 0 bases from J, with 12 bases between. The length of the CDR3 is 16 residues. CDR3: CASSLVFQGMNTEAFF. The CDR3 DNA follows: TGTGCCAGCAGCTTAGTGTTTCAGGGGATGAACACTGAAGCTTTCTTT.

This clonotype was detected ten times or more. The V call is TRBV5-6, the J call TRBJ1-1, with D uncertain. The germline V gene has CDR1 SGHDT and CDR2 YYEEEE. The CDR3 sequence is 14 residues long. V dropped 4 bases and J dropped 5 bases, with 15 bases sitting between them. The CDR3 DNA follows: TGTGCCAGCAGCGGAATATCCGGGTGGACTGAAGCTTTCTTT. Residues: CASSGISGWTEAFF.

In this sample, this clonotype turned up many times. The chain combines TRBV13 with TRBJ2-7, with 10 positions matching TRBD1. Germline V gene lookup returns CDR1 PRHDT and CDR2 FYEKMQ (reference sequence). The ends lost 4 bases at V and 5 bases at J; junction bases unmatched: 8. CDR3 length: 15 residues. This chain's CDR3 is CASSSPGQGLHEQYF. CDR3 nucleotides: TGTGCCAGCAGCTCTCCGGGACAGGGGTTACACGAGCAGTACTTC.

This clonotype has a handful of counts. The gene calls are TRBV6-2 or TRBV6-3 and TRBJ2-7, with no clear D. The CDR3 sequence is 13 residues long. The germline V gene encodes CDR1 MNHEY and CDR2 SVGEGT. V was clipped by 2 bases and J by 5 bases, with 10 bases between them. This CDR3 is CASSYHLRDEQYF. Written as DNA, the CDR3 is TGTGCCAGCAGTTACCACCTAAGGGACGAGCAGTACTTC.

This clonotype was counted at least ten times. This rearrangement joins TRBV18 to TRBJ2-2; a possible D gene is TRBD2 (5 bases). Germline loops: CDR1 KGHSH, CDR2 LQKENI. This CDR3 is 15 amino acids long. Trimming removed 0 bases from V and 5 bases from J, with 10 bases in between. CDR3 nucleotides: TGTGCCAGCTCACCACCCCCGGGAAAGACCGGGGAGCTGTTTTTT. Residues: CASSPPPGKTGELFF.

The gene calls are TRBV18 and TRBJ2-4, with TRBD2 matching 12 bases. V shed 3 bases, J shed 0 bases, and the junction held 6 bases outside the gene matches. Germline CDR1 reads KGHSH; CDR2 reads LQKENI. This CDR3 contains 18 residues. In DNA, the CDR3 is TGTGCCAGCTCACCGGGACTAGCGGGCCTTCTAGCCAAAAACATTCAGTACTTC. It codes for CASSPGLAGLLAKNIQYF.

The chain uses TRBV30 and TRBJ1-1; 7 positions match TRBD1. Germline V gene sequence: CDR1 GTSNPN, CDR2 SVGIG (reference sequence). V shed 3 bases and J 1 base; nucleotides not matched to a gene: 8. This CDR3 is built from 15 residues. In DNA, the CDR3 is TGTGCCTGGAGGGGGGTAGGGGGCTGGAACACTGAAGCTTTCTTT. The encoded protein is CAWRGVGGWNTEAFF.

This clonotype was recorded at least ten times. The chain links TRBV12-3 or TRBV12-4 to TRBJ1-5, with a weak D call TRBD1 (6 bases). The ends were cut back, 6 bases at V and 5 bases at J, with 11 bases in the middle. This CDR3 is built from 13 residues. The DNA for the CDR3 is TGTGCCAGCAGCTTGACAGGCGATCAGCCCCAGCATTTT. Translation: CASSLTGDQPQHF.

The chain carries TRBV20-1 and TRBJ2-7; the match to TRBD2 covers 12 bases. Germline assignment: CDR1 DFQATT and CDR2 SNEGSKA (reference sequence). Trimming removed 0 bases from V and 2 bases from J; junction bases left unmatched: 8. This CDR3 has 17 amino acids. The chain's CDR3 is CSARDRGTSGSPYEQYF. The DNA for the CDR3 is TGCAGTGCTAGAGACCGCGGGACTAGCGGGTCCCCCTACGAGCAGTACTTC.

The chain uses TRBV27 and TRBJ2-7; 7 positions match TRBD1. J gave up 6 bases and V 4 bases, and 6 bases lay outside the gene matches. Germline lookup yields CDR1 MNHEY and CDR2 SMNVEV (reference sequence). The CDR3 is made up of 13 amino acids. The CDR3 DNA reads as TGTGCCAGCAGTTCGTTGACAGGGACCGAGCAGTACTTC. This gives the protein CASSSLTGTEQYF.